These 11 T cell receptor beta chains share one sample of origin, sequenced in a study of CD8+ T cells in alopecia areata. Stated treatment: oral pan-JAK inhibitor, 5-10 mg twice daily. RNA, once extracted, was reverse transcribed into cDNA for use as the sequencing template. Using immunoSEQ multiplex PCR, the repertoire was profiled, and TCRdb retains in-frame clones only, with some absent. The sample holds 150,000 to 200,000 clones, around 58% seen once. Source: CD8+ T cells sorted from blood, taken at week 24, from a patient treated with tofacitinib. Receptor source: a human donor with alopecia areata.

CDR3 nucleotide sequence: TGTGCCAGCTCCCTTAGGACGGACGTTGACGAGCAGTACTTC. This translates into CASSLRTDVDEQYF. The rearrangement joins TRBV18 to TRBJ2-7; D unresolved. The CDR3 is made up of 14 amino acids. The V gene lost 6 bases and the J gene lost 5 bases, with 17 bases spanning the gap. CDR1 KGHSH and CDR2 LQKENI come from the germline V gene.

The rearrangement uses TRBV7-8 and TRBJ2-1; D may be TRBD1 (6 bases). V was pared by 5 bases and J by 8 bases, with 10 bases between. Germline CDR1 is SGHVS and CDR2 is FQNEAQ. This CDR3 region has 12 residues. CDR3 nucleotide sequence: TGTGCCAGCAGCCCACAGGGAGATGAGCAGTTCTTC. Its protein product is CASSPQGDEQFF.

Only a few counts were recorded for this clone. The rearrangement joins TRBV29-1 to TRBJ2-1, with TRBD2 identical over 8 bases. This CDR3 contains 15 residues. V dropped 3 bases and J dropped 3; count of bases not matched to a gene: 7. Germline V gives CDR1 SQVTM, CDR2 ANQGSEA. The CDR3 DNA reads TGCAGCGTTGATGCACTAGCGGAAAACTACAATGAGCAGTTCTTC. It yields the protein CSVDALAENYNEQFF.

The chain combines TRBV7-9 with TRBJ2-1; TRBD2 agrees at 9 bases. Germline values: CDR1 SEHNR, CDR2 FQNEAQ (reference sequence). The CDR3 has 14 residues. V trimming: 2 bases; J trimming: 6 bases; junction bases outside the gene matches: 2. The CDR3 sequence: CASSLPSGVNEQFF. The CDR3 bases are TGTGCCAGCAGCTTACCTAGCGGGGTCAATGAGCAGTTCTTC. Filled out from reference TRBV7-9 and TRBJ2-1, the complete variable domain reads DTGVSQNPRHKITKRGQNVTFRCDPISEHNRLYWYRQTLGQGPEFLTYFQNEAQLEKSRLLSDRFSAERPKGSFSTLEIQRTEQGDSAMYLCASSLPSGVNEQFFGPGTRLTVL.

The J gene is TRBJ1-1, the V gene TRBV30; D unclear. Germline CDR1 reads GTSNPN; CDR2 reads SVGIG (reference sequence). The CDR3 consists of 14 residues. Between the trimmed V and J ends, which lost 2 bases and 0 bases, there was a span of 10 bases. The CDR3 DNA reads TGTGCCTGGAGTCTCGACGGAATGAACACTGAAGCTTTCTTT. Amino acids: CAWSLDGMNTEAFF.

This chain links TRBV15 with TRBJ2-1; D is unresolved. Germline-derived CDR1 and CDR2 are LNHNV and YYDKDF (reference sequence). The CDR3 runs to 14 residues. V shed 3 bases and J shed 8 bases, with 14 bases lying between them. The CDR3 spells CATSSSPQLHEQFF. CDR3 bases: TGTGCCACCAGCAGCAGCCCCCAATTGCATGAGCAGTTCTTC.

The chain is built from TRBV5-6 and TRBJ2-2, with 8 bases that match TRBD2. The germline V gene has CDR1 SGHDT and CDR2 YYEEEE. The J segment lost 1 base and the V segment lost 4 bases, leaving 9 bases of the junction unmatched. The CDR3 totals 17 residues. In nucleotides, the CDR3 is TGTGCCAGCAGCCAAGCACGGAGCGGGGGGAACACCGGGGAGCTGTTTTTT. Translated: CASSQARSGGNTGELFF.

The table lists this clone with a few counts. This chain uses TRBV5-1 with TRBJ2-1; D remains unclear. The germline gives CDR1 SGHRS, CDR2 YFSETQ. The CDR3 covers 15 residues. The germline V and J ends were trimmed by 3 bases and 0 bases, with 10 bases remaining between them. The CDR3 DNA reads as TGCGCCAGCAGCTATGCGGTTAGCTCCTACAATGAGCAGTTCTTC. Encoded protein: CASSYAVSSYNEQFF.

V gene TRBV25-1 combines with J gene TRBJ1-6; D might be TRBD1 (6 bases). CDR1 and CDR2 (germline): MGHDK, SYGVNS. V lost 3 bases, J lost 6 bases, and 12 bases lay in between. This CDR3 spans 15 amino acids. As DNA, the CDR3 is TGTGCCAGCAGTGAGGGCAGGGGACCTAATTCACCCCTCCACTTT. Protein: CASSEGRGPNSPLHF.

The chain couples TRBV23-1 to TRBJ2-7; D is perhaps TRBD1 (5 bases). TRBV23-1 is an ORF, with its function uncertain. Trimming took 0 bases from V and 3 from J, leaving 12 bases between them. The CDR3 covers 15 residues. The CDR3 loop is CASSQSSRVIYEQYF. The CDR3 DNA reads TGCGCCAGCAGTCAATCATCCAGGGTCATCTACGAGCAGTACTTC.

V usage is TRBV9 and J usage is TRBJ1-2; possibly TRBD1 for D (5 bases). V gave up 6 bases and J gave up 6 bases, with 6 bases separating them. Germline loops: CDR1 SGDLS, CDR2 YYNGEE. The CDR3 runs to 10 residues. The CDR3 DNA reads as TGTGCCAGCATGGGACATGGCTACACCTTC. Protein product: CASMGHGYTF.